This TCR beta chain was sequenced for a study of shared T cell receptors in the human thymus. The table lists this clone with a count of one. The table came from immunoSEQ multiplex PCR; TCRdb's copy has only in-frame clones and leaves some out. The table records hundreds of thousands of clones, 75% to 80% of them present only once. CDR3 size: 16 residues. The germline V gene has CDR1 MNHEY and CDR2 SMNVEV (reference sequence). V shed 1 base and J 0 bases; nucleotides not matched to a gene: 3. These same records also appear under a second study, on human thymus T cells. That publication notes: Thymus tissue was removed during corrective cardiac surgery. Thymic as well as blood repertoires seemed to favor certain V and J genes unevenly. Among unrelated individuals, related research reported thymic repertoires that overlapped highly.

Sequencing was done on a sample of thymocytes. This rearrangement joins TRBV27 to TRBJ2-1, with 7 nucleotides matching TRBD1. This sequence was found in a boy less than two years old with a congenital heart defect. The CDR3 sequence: CASSLYGTASYNEQFF. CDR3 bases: TGTGCCAGCAGTTTATATGGGACAGCCTCCTACAATGAGCAGTTCTTC.